Below are 16 T cell receptor beta chains sequenced from a single sample in a study of radiotherapy plus CTLA-4 blockade in lung cancer. The table came from immunoSEQ multiplex PCR; TCRdb's copy has only in-frame clones and leaves some out. The profile shows tens of thousands of clones, roughly four fifths of them singletons. The material was peripheral blood, obtained from a patient treated with radiotherapy plus ipilimumab. Receptors were obtained from a human donor with non-small cell lung cancer who had a complete response to radiotherapy plus ipilimumab.

The chain recombines TRBV5-4 with TRBJ2-7, with D tentatively TRBD2 (5 bases). CDR1 SGHNT and CDR2 YYREEE come from the germline V gene (reference sequence). The CDR3 contains 16 residues. Trimming left V 0 bases short and J 5 bases short, with 18 bases between. The DNA for the CDR3 is TGTGCCAGCAGCTTGGGAGGGATTCAGGTTCTCCACGAGCAGTACTTC. As protein: CASSLGGIQVLHEQYF.

The chain links TRBV18 to TRBJ1-2; D not certain. V lost 3 bases and J 3 bases, leaving 11 bases between the germline ends. The CDR3 length is 14 residues. The V gene's germline CDR1 is KGHSH and CDR2 LQKENI. The DNA of the CDR3 is TGTGCCAGCTCACCGCCCGGGATCTACTATGGCTACACCTTC. Translated, it gives CASSPPGIYYGYTF.

J is TRBJ2-7 and V is TRBV6-6; 7 bases agree with TRBD2. Germline trimming cut 5 bases from V and 2 bases from J; bases unmatched to any gene: 12. CDR3 length: 16 amino acids. Germline CDR1 reads MNHNY; CDR2 reads SVGAGI (reference sequence). The CDR3 nucleotides read TGTGCCAGCAGTCCCCTAGCGGATCTCATACCCTACGAGCAGTACTTC. It specifies CASSPLADLIPYEQYF.

The chain combines TRBV4-2 with TRBJ2-3, with TRBD2 matching 10 bases. The CDR3 has 17 residues. CDR1 is LGHNA, CDR2 YNFKEQ, per germline. Trimming took 0 bases from V and 4 from J; bases not matched to a gene: 7. CDR3 sequence (DNA): TGTGCCAGCAGCCAAGATAGGGCTAGCGGGAGCCCAGATACGCAGTATTTT. It encodes CASSQDRASGSPDTQYF.

The rearrangement links TRBV2 to TRBJ2-2; D is unresolved. CDR3 length equals 12 residues. The germline V gene has CDR1 SNHLY and CDR2 FYNNEI. Trimming pared 6 bases from V and 5 bases from J, leaving 7 bases between. Here the CDR3 reads CASSRGTGELFF. For the CDR3, the DNA is TGTGCCAGCAGCAGAGGAACCGGGGAGCTGTTTTTT. Supplemented by reference TRBV2 and TRBJ2-2, the full variable domain reads EPEVTQTPSHQVTQMGQEVILRCVPISNHLYFYWYRQILGQKVEFLVSFYNNEISEKSEIFDDQFSVERPDGSNFTLKIRSTKLEDSAMYFCASSRGTGELFFGEGSRLTVL.

The V and J genes are TRBV2 and TRBJ2-3; D is uncertain. Germline V lookup: CDR1 SNHLY, CDR2 FYNNEI. V lost 6 bases, J lost 1 base, and 17 bases lay in between. The CDR3 runs to 16 residues. CDR3 nucleotide sequence: TGTGCCAGCAGCCCCCTGAGGTCCGTCGGCACAGATACGCAGTATTTT. Encoded protein: CASSPLRSVGTDTQYF.

This chain links TRBV5-1 with TRBJ2-2; TRBD1 matches 12 bases. Germline CDR1 is SGHRS and CDR2 is YFSETQ. The CDR3 contains 17 residues. Germline trimming cut 4 bases from V and 4 bases from J; bases unmatched to any gene: 8. The CDR3 nucleotides are TGCGCCAGCAGCCGAGAGGGACAGGGGGCAGGCACCGGGGAGCTGTTTTTT. Amino acids: CASSREGQGAGTGELFF.

The chain uses TRBV25-1 and TRBJ2-7; weak D call: TRBD1 (5 bases). The germline V gene has CDR1 MGHDK and CDR2 SYGVNS. Trimming took 7 bases from V and 3 from J, leaving 13 bases between them. This CDR3 has 13 residues. The chain's CDR3 is CASTAGPYYEQYF. Here the CDR3 DNA reads TGTGCCAGCACGGCAGGGCCGTACTACGAGCAGTACTTC.

The chain uses TRBV6-1 and TRBJ1-5, with D perhaps matching TRBD1 (6 bases). Germline loops: CDR1 MNHNS, CDR2 SASEGT. V lost 7 bases and J 1 base, leaving 14 bases between the germline ends. The CDR3 consists of 15 residues. CDR3 residues: CASTNARGSNQPQHF. CDR3 bases: TGTGCCAGCACCAACGCCAGGGGAAGCAATCAGCCCCAGCATTTT.

The gene calls are TRBV5-1 and TRBJ2-5; D might be TRBD2 (6 bases). This CDR3 region has 15 residues. Germline V gene sequence: CDR1 SGHRS, CDR2 YFSETQ. V was pared by 0 bases and J by 4 bases, with 13 bases between. CDR3 in DNA: TGCGCCAGCAGCTTGGCGGCCCCCGGGAGAGAGACCCAGTACTTC. Its protein product is CASSLAAPGRETQYF. The full variable domain, in which reference TRBV5-1 and TRBJ2-5 provide the parts outside the CDR3, is KAGVTQTPRYLIKTRGQQVTLSCSPISGHRSVSWYQQTPGQGLQFLFEYFSETQRNKGNFPGRFSGRQFSNSRSEMNVSTLELGDSALYLCASSLAAPGRETQYFGPGTRLLVL.

This sequence joins TRBV9 and TRBJ2-3; D perhaps matches TRBD2 (5 bases). The CDR3 contains 15 residues. Per the germline V gene, CDR1 is SGDLS and CDR2 is YYNGEE. V lost 3 bases to trimming and J lost 1 base, with 12 bases between them. CDR3 sequence reads: CASSGETERTDTQYF. The CDR3 nucleotides are TGTGCCAGCAGCGGGGAGACTGAGCGCACAGATACGCAGTATTTT. Together with reference TRBV9 and TRBJ2-3, the CDR3 gives the full variable domain: DSGVTQTPKHLITATGQRVTLRCSPRSGDLSVYWYQQSLDQGLQFLIQYYNGEERAKGNILERFSAQQFPDLHSELNLSSLELGDSALYFCASSGETERTDTQYFGPGTRLTVL.

This chain uses TRBV2 with TRBJ2-1; possible D gene TRBD2, 5 bases. In germline, CDR1 is SNHLY, CDR2 FYNNEI. CDR3 length: 12 amino acids. Trimming pared 3 bases from V and 11 bases from J, leaving 11 bases between. The CDR3 here is CASSEGDIKQFF. The CDR3 DNA reads TGTGCCAGCAGTGAGGGAGATATAAAGCAGTTCTTC.

The chain links TRBV5-1 to TRBJ2-3; the D gene is possibly TRBD1 (5 bases). Trimming took off 3 bases at V and 9 bases at J, with 23 bases between the two ends. The CDR3 spans 16 residues. Germline V CDR1 and CDR2: SGHRS, YFSETQ. CDR3 region: CASSSAVMGHRLTQYF. The CDR3 nucleotides read TGCGCCAGCAGCTCCGCGGTGATGGGGCACAGATTGACGCAGTATTTT.

The rearrangement uses TRBV2 and TRBJ2-7; 7 bases are a match to TRBD2. In germline, CDR1 is SNHLY, CDR2 FYNNEI. CDR3 length: 16 residues. Trimming removed 4 bases from V and 0 bases from J; junction bases left unmatched: 9. The CDR3 spells CASSAGDYPSSYEQYF. In DNA form, the CDR3 reads TGTGCCAGCAGTGCCGGGGACTATCCGAGCTCCTACGAGCAGTACTTC.

This clone was seen just once. This chain links TRBV5-6 with TRBJ2-5, with TRBD1 matching over 10 bases. With V trimmed by 3 bases and J by 5 bases, 10 bases remained unmatched. The CDR3 extends over 16 amino acids. CDR1 SGHDT and CDR2 YYEEEE come from the germline V gene. CDR3 in DNA: TGTGCCAGCAGCTACTTTCGACAGGGGGCCGGGGAGACCCAGTACTTC. Protein: CASSYFRQGAGETQYF.

This chain connects TRBV6-5 to TRBJ2-7; 10 positions match TRBD2. From germline, CDR1 is MNHEY and CDR2 SVGAGI. V lost 8 bases, J lost 2 bases, and 6 bases stayed unmatched. This CDR3 region has 14 residues. The CDR3 protein is CASSVAGGPYEQYF. For the CDR3, the DNA is TGTGCCAGCTCCGTAGCGGGGGGTCCCTACGAGCAGTACTTC.